These 5 T cell receptor beta chains were sequenced from one sample in a study of OX40 agonist ivuxolimab in advanced cancers. Sequencing was performed with immunoSEQ multiplex PCR; in TCRdb, only in-frame clones are kept and a portion is missing. The sample lists 45,000 to 65,000 clones; about 86% were seen once. The specimen was CD4+ or CD8+ T cells sorted from blood, collected in a trial of the OX40 agonist ivuxolimab. These receptors were taken from an adult with an advanced solid tumor such as melanoma, head and neck, liver or kidney cancer.

The chain links TRBV7-2 to TRBJ2-7; TRBD1 agrees at 8 bases. The germline V gene encodes CDR1 SGHTA and CDR2 FQGNSA. CDR3 size: 18 residues. Germline trimming cut 2 bases from V and 0 bases from J; bases unmatched to any gene: 12. CDR3 nucleotides: TGTGCCAGCAGCTTAAAGGCCAGGGGGCTCGTATACTCCTACGAGCAGTACTTC. Its protein is CASSLKARGLVYSYEQYF.

The V call is TRBV29-1, the J call TRBJ1-2; 7 positions agree with TRBD1. The CDR3 covers 13 residues. Trimming at V came to 7 bases and at J to 2 bases, leaving 7 bases not matched to a gene. Germline V gene lookup returns CDR1 SQVTM and CDR2 ANQGSEA. The CDR3 region is CSADTQGNYGYTF. CDR3 bases: TGCAGCGCCGACACACAGGGGAACTATGGCTACACCTTC.

The chain has TRBV10-3 and TRBJ1-5, with 10 bases matching TRBD1. The V segment lost 8 bases and the J segment 1 base; nucleotides outside the gene matches: 5. CDR3 length equals 15 residues. Germline V CDR1 and CDR2: ENHRY, SYGVKD. The DNA of the CDR3 is TGTGCCATCGGGGGGACAGGGGTGAGCAATCAGCCCCAGCATTTT. It codes for CAIGGTGVSNQPQHF.

The table lists this clone with a few counts. The V and J genes are TRBV25-1 and TRBJ1-4, with D tentatively TRBD1 (6 bases). Germline V gene sequence: CDR1 MGHDK, CDR2 SYGVNS. The CDR3 length is 15 residues. Trimming removed 2 bases at V and 4 bases at J, with 11 bases between. Here the CDR3 reads CASSERGGGNEKLFF. For the CDR3, the DNA is TGTGCCAGCAGTGAAAGAGGGGGGGGTAATGAAAAACTGTTTTTT.

The chain joins TRBV19 to TRBJ1-6, with D tentatively TRBD1 (6 bases). Germline lookup yields CDR1 LNHDA and CDR2 SQIVND (reference sequence). With 2 bases removed from V and 8 bases from J, the gap between germline ends came to 16 bases. This CDR3 contains 16 residues. CDR3 amino acids: CASSIRQGFPDSPLHF. The CDR3 region has the DNA TGTGCCAGTAGTATACGGCAGGGGTTCCCGGATTCACCCCTCCACTTT.